Below are 10 T cell receptor beta chains sequenced from a single sample in a study of regulatory T cells in long-lasting Graves disease. Arm-PCR of CDR3 regions and iRepertoire HTBI primers were used to build TCR beta libraries. TCRdb re-called the multiplex PCR reads with MiXCR, one entry per CDR3 protein. The sample includes 350,000 to 550,000 distinct CDR3 sequences, approximately 14% of them seen just once. Time point noted: newly diagnosed GD, antithyroid drugs for less than 3 months. PBMC-extracted RNA yielded the TCR library. These same data were also listed under a study on T cells in Graves' hyperthyroidism and ophthalmopathy.

The material was peripheral blood mononuclear cells (PBMCs), obtained at new diagnosis, from a patient treated with antithyroid drugs. The origin of the receptors is a woman in her fifties or sixties with Graves disease.

A word on this clonotype: No conserved phenylalanine or tryptophan is present at the end of the CDR3, so a read error is the likely explanation. This chain links TRBV7-2 with TRBJ2-3; TRBD2 aligns across 8 bases. Germline V gene lookup returns CDR1 SGHTA and CDR2 FQGNSA. The V gene end was trimmed by 5 bases and the J gene end by 4 bases; junction bases not matched to a gene: 17. The CDR3 is 18 residues long. The CDR3 sequence is CASSPTGLVTSKSDTQYL. The CDR3 DNA sequence: TGTGCCAGCAGCCCAACGGGACTAGTGACTTCAAAGTCAGATACGCAGTATCTT.

Comments on this clonotype: A much larger clone differs from this one at a single base, so this may be a read error. The chain carries TRBV5-5 and TRBJ1-4; 7 positions agree with TRBD1. Germline V gene data show CDR1 as SGHKS and CDR2 as YYEKEE (reference sequence). CDR3 length: 14 residues. Here the CDR3 reads CASRRDSLNGKLFF. The CDR3 DNA is TGTGCCAGCAGAAGGGACAGCCTTAATGGAAAACTGTTTTTT.

Only a few counts were recorded for this clonotype. V gene TRBV4-1 combines with J gene TRBJ2-1; TRBD2 matches 9 bases. The ends lost 4 bases at V and 3 bases at J; junction bases unmatched: 7. This CDR3 contains 16 residues. The germline V gene has CDR1 MGHRA and CDR2 YSYEKL. CDR3 in amino acids: CASSPHDSGGYNEQFF. The CDR3 DNA follows: TGCGCCAGCAGCCCCCACGATAGCGGGGGCTACAATGAGCAGTTCTTC.

This clonotype was observed a few times. Because the CDR3 is missing its conserved closing phenylalanine or tryptophan, this is likely a read error. The chain recombines TRBV12-3 or TRBV12-4 with TRBJ2-1; tentative D call: TRBD2 (6 bases). The J call may be incorrect, as the DNA end agrees better with TRBJ2-5. The CDR3 is 13 amino acids. The CDR3 coding sequence is TGTGCCAGCCGGTCGGGGGTCCAAGAGACCCAGTACCTC. Translating gives CASRSGVQETQYL.

This clonotype was picked up a small number of times. A read error is possible here, since a much larger clone lies one base away. The chain combines TRBV12-3 or TRBV12-4 with TRBJ2-1; D may be TRBD2 (5 bases). The CDR3 has 14 residues. The CDR3 protein is CASSRSSSYNERFF. The CDR3 DNA reads as TGTGCCAGCAGTAGGTCTAGCTCGTACAATGAGCGGTTCTTC.

The rearrangement uses TRBV29-1 and TRBJ1-2; 8 bases line up with TRBD1. Germline CDR1 is SQVTM and CDR2 is ANQGSEA. V lost 7 bases, J lost 7 bases, and 11 bases stayed unmatched. The CDR3 has 13 amino acids. The CDR3 here is CSGRGAGGSGYTF. The CDR3 nucleotides read TGCAGCGGGAGGGGAGCAGGGGGCTCTGGCTACACCTTC.

J is TRBJ2-1 and V is TRBV19; TRBD2 agrees at 7 bases. This CDR3 spans 16 amino acids. Germline loops: CDR1 LNHDA, CDR2 SQIVND (reference sequence). Trimming at V came to 3 bases and at J to 2 bases, leaving 7 bases not matched to a gene. The CDR3 DNA reads as TGTGCCAGTAGTATCGCGGGGGAGGAAGCCTACAATGAGCAGTTCTTC. It is translated as CASSIAGEEAYNEQFF.

This clonotype was counted only a few times. The V and J genes are TRBV7-9 and TRBJ1-1; no firm D call. The germline gives CDR1 SEHNR, CDR2 FQNEAQ (reference sequence). This CDR3 has 12 residues. Trimming removed 6 bases from V and 0 bases from J, with 5 bases in between. This chain's CDR3 is CASRDLNTEAFF. As DNA, the CDR3 is TGTGCCAGCAGAGACTTGAACACTGAAGCTTTCTTT. The entire variable domain, with the rest obtained from reference TRBV7-9 and TRBJ1-1, is as follows: DTGVSQNPRHKITKRGQNVTFRCDPISEHNRLYWYRQTLGQGPEFLTYFQNEAQLEKSRLLSDRFSAERPKGSFSTLEIQRTEQGDSAMYLCASRDLNTEAFFGQGTRLTVV.

This rearrangement joins TRBV4-1 to TRBJ2-7; D ambiguous. Germline loops: CDR1 MGHRA, CDR2 YSYEKL. The V end was cut by 0 bases, the J end by 2 bases, with 14 bases between. The CDR3 runs to 16 residues. The CDR3: CASSQDLGTATYEQYF. The CDR3 DNA reads TGCGCCAGCAGCCAAGACTTGGGTACAGCCACCTACGAGCAGTACTTC.

This clonotype was observed at least ten times. V and J are TRBV27 and TRBJ2-3, with 10 positions matching TRBD2. Germline CDR1 MNHEY, CDR2 SMNVEV (reference sequence). This CDR3 spans 19 amino acids. J gave up 4 bases and V 3 bases, and 16 bases lay outside the gene matches. The CDR3 DNA follows: TGTGCCAGCAGTTTTAGCCCACGAGCGGGAGGGCGGGCGGCAGATACGCAGTATTTT. Translation gives CASSFSPRAGGRAADTQYF.